What follows is one T cell receptor beta chain and its context. Its specificity is unknown. Germline-derived CDR1 and CDR2 are KGHSH and LQKENI. This CDR3 has 18 amino acids. Unmatched junction bases numbered 11, after V lost 4 bases and J lost 6 bases. This sample is part of a study of cytomegalovirus exposure and HLA in healthy donors. Study observations and caveats: Testing in vitro showed a few CMV-associated chains specific for CMV antigens. Reports showed the classifier diagnosing cytomegalovirus status with high specificity and sensitivity.

The data were produced by immunoSEQ multiplex PCR, yet TCRdb's version contains in-frame clones alone and is incomplete. The sample holds hundreds of thousands of clones, roughly 87% seen once. Specimen: PBMCs. V and J are TRBV18 and TRBJ2-3; 15 nucleotides agree with TRBD2. This TCR came from a young woman in good health and CMV-seropositive. This CDR3 is CASSLGLAGGPGFDTQYF. In DNA, the CDR3 is TGTGCCAGCTCACTCGGACTAGCGGGAGGGCCGGGGTTCGATACGCAGTATTTT. Looking up the rest from reference TRBV18 and TRBJ2-3 gives the full variable domain: NAGVMQNPRHLVRRRGQEARLRCSPMKGHSHVYWYRQLPEEGLKFMVYLQKENIIDESGMPKERFSAEFPKEGPSILRIQQVVRGDSAAYFCASSLGLAGGPGFDTQYFGPGTRLTVL.